This T cell receptor beta chain originates from a study of shared clonotypes between healthy human individuals (dated by TCRdb to about 2020). Looking at the study overall: Three men and two women, aged 18 to 49 years, made up the cohort. For each donor, three plates each were used for CD4 naive and CD4 memory, two plates were used for CD8 naive, and one plate was used for CD8 memory. To estimate repertoire size and how much clonotype sharing occurs between individuals, the study deeply sequenced the blood TCR repertoires of five healthy adults. To increase sequencing depth and limit assay-specific biases, TCR repertoire library preparation and sequencing were carried out by different laboratories using diverse techniques. Each donor's leukapheresis produced roughly between roughly 0.9 and 8.9 billion PBMCs.

A note on this clone: Its antigen target is currently unknown. No base-level quality is on record; no much larger clone is a single base apart.

Via the germline V gene, CDR1 is MNHEY and CDR2 SVGAGI. Reading from cysteine to phenylalanine, the CDR3 counts 15 amino acids. The CDR3 DNA has 45 bases and is translated from base 1. V gives up 0 bases and J gives up 1 base, and the segment between their germline ends measures 8 bases. For the CD8 naive samples, CD45RO-negative cells were positively selected for CCR7, yielding a CD45RA+CCR7+ population from which TemRA cells were excluded. Donors were healthy HIV-negative adults with no recently reported acute infections or vaccinations. Every donor was a Caucasian adult residing in Nashville, Tennessee, USA. Blood was collected by leukapheresis, and PBMCs were isolated by Ficoll-Histopaque density gradient centrifugation and then cryopreserved in liquid nitrogen vapor phase. Analytical flow cytometry was used to check the purity and quantity of each magnetically sorted T cell population. Genomic DNA was isolated from every sorted fraction and measured by UV absorbance on a Nanodrop 2000c.

Overall results and qualifications from the work: Approximately 5% of naive CD4, 3.5% of naive CD8, approximately 2.2% of memory CD4, and roughly 0.4% of memory CD8 clonotypes were shared across a handful of donors. Higher generation probabilities were observed for clonotypes shared by all four sorted-subset donors than for non-shared clonotypes. The small number of donors limited the genetic and exposure-history diversity represented. Naive subsets generally had larger estimated clonotype richness than memory subsets did. Pairwise subsampling led to the expectation that sequencing depth would affect the degree of clonotype sharing among donors. Sampling was restricted to blood, and TCR repertoires in tissue are likely to differ from TCR repertoires in blood. Even with the large sequencing depth, rarefaction of the sorted-subset datasets indicated that sequencing was incomplete.

Using the deep immunoSEQ assay, TCR CDR3 regions were amplified from genomic DNA by multiplex PCR. Genomic DNA extracted from each cell subset was distributed evenly over all wells of several immunoSEQ 96-well plates, and each plate served as one replicate. For sorted subsets, about 200 ng genomic DNA, equal to some 28,000 T cell genomes, was loaded into each replicate PCR. Purified libraries were measured with a Qubit 3.0 fluorometer, size-checked on a Bioanalyzer 2100, and measured again with the KAPA Library Quantification kit. Every immunoSEQ 96-well plate was sequenced on a separate single-read 150-cycle Illumina NextSeq 550 flow cell. Turning to the authors' computational methods: Because only junctional sequences without quality scores were contained in the immunoSEQ output, filtering matching that applied to full-length reads could not be performed. Sequences were annotated with PyIR, a Python wrapper for IgBLAST v1.9, and V/J genes and CDR3 were assigned using IMGT germline references. Reads were filtered out if the reads had weak V/J assignments (E-value above 1e-6), no CDR3, stop codons, out-of-frame junctions, or ambiguous translated residues. V3J clonotypes were defined by identical inferred V gene, J gene, and CDR3 amino acid sequence. Percentage overlap between repertoires was calculated by dividing the number of shared unique clonotypes by the size of the smaller repertoire. Richness of each repertoire was evaluated using RTK rarefaction, the Chao1 estimator, and Recon v2.1 estimates of unobserved clonotypes. Generation probabilities for all TCRbeta clonotypes obtained by the gDNA method from a handful of donors were computed using OLGA. TCRdb stores this immuneACCESS table with in-frame sequences only. Part of the clones is absent; in the studies checked, under half of the shortfall reflects unresolved V genes, and no reason is known for the rest. V and J calls and clone size come straight from that table; D and trimming were deduced from the DNA. The table for this sample lists 2 million to 2.5 million clones; about 95% of them were counted only once. Of the sample, 0.9% to 1.4% is held by the ten largest clones.

The sequence joins TRBV6-5 to TRBJ2-3, with the D gene not clear enough to name. Sequenced: naive CD8+ T cells sorted from blood. The label giving this sample's cell subset or site can be read as: CD45RA+CCR7+. This receptor was taken from a man younger than 35 in good health. The CDR3 is CASSYSLDRTDTQYF. In nucleotide form, the sequence is TGTGCCAGCAGTTACTCGTTAGACCGCACAGATACGCAGTATTTT.